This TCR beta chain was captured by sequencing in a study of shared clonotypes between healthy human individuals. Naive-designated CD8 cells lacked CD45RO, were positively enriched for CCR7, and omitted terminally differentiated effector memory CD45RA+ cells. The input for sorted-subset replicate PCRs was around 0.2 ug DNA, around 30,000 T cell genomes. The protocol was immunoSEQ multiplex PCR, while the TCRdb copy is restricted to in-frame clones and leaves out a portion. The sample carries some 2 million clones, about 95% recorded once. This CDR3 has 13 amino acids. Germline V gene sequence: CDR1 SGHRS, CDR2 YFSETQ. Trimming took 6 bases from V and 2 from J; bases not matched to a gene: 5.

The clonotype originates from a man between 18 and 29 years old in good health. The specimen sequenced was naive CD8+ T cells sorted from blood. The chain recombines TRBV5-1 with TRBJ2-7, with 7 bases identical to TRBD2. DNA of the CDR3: TGCGCCAGCATGGGGGAGGGCCCCTACGAGCAGTACTTC. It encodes CASMGEGPYEQYF.